A single sample gave rise to the 5 T cell receptor beta chains below, sequenced in a study of T cells in localized non-small cell lung cancer. The data were produced by immunoSEQ multiplex PCR, yet TCRdb's version contains in-frame clones alone and is incomplete. The table records about 82,000 clones, around 80% of them present only once. The sample here was PBMCs, taken before any cancer treatment. Source of these receptors: a man aged 40 to 70 with stage II squamous cell lung carcinoma.

The rearrangement links TRBV7-9 to TRBJ1-1; maybe TRBD1 (5 bases). CDR3 length equals 15 residues. Trimming took off 4 bases at V and 6 bases at J, with 18 bases between the two ends. CDR1 and CDR2 (germline): SEHNR, FQNEAQ (reference sequence). The CDR3 sequence: CASSSYRQVGAEAFF. The CDR3 DNA follows: TGTGCCAGCAGCTCCTACAGGCAAGTAGGGGCTGAAGCTTTCTTT.

The rearrangement links TRBV6-1 to TRBJ2-7; possible D gene TRBD2, 7 bases. Germline CDR1 and CDR2: MNHNS and SASEGT. V dropped 6 bases and J dropped 6 bases, with 15 bases sitting between them. The CDR3 consists of 13 residues. The CDR3 region has the DNA TGTGCCAGCAGGGAGGGGGGGCGAGGCGAGCAGTACTTC. Its translation is CASREGGRGEQYF.

This clone was counted between two and nine times. The chain uses TRBV7-9 and TRBJ1-2; D might be TRBD1 (6 bases). The CDR3 extends over 15 amino acids. CDR1 SEHNR and CDR2 FQNEAQ come from the germline V gene (reference sequence). Trimming left V 5 bases short and J 6 bases short, with 19 bases between. The CDR3 here is CASSPSRTERDGYTF. In DNA, the CDR3 is TGTGCCAGCAGCCCGAGTCGGACAGAACGGGATGGCTACACCTTC. Supplemented by reference TRBV7-9 and TRBJ1-2, the full variable domain reads DTGVSQNPRHKITKRGQNVTFRCDPISEHNRLYWYRQTLGQGPEFLTYFQNEAQLEKSRLLSDRFSAERPKGSFSTLEIQRTEQGDSAMYLCASSPSRTERDGYTFGSGTRLTVV.

The chain has TRBV28 and TRBJ1-3; D is undetermined. The CDR3 sequence is 13 residues long. Trimming stripped 7 bases from V and 1 base from J, with 8 bases between. Germline CDR1 reads MDHEN; CDR2 reads SYDVKM. CDR3 in amino acids: CASTLLSGNTIYF. In DNA, the CDR3 is TGTGCCAGCACCCTTCTTTCTGGAAACACCATATATTTT.

Comment on this clone: At one end, the junction sequence differs from germline, possibly due to a read error. The chain employs TRBV28 and TRBJ2-7, with 8 nucleotides matching TRBD1. Germline V gene lookup returns CDR1 MDHEN and CDR2 SYDVKM. CDR3 size: 13 residues. Written as DNA, the CDR3 is TGTGCCAGCAGCCTAGGGGGCGACAGGGGCAAAAACTTC. Its protein is CASSLGGDRGKNF.